This record looks at one TCR beta chain sequence and its context. The antigen remains unidentified. Germline V gives CDR1 MDHEN, CDR2 SYDVKM. The CDR3 extends over 15 amino acids. V lost 0 bases and J lost 10, with 18 bases in between. Produced via immunoSEQ multiplex PCR; TCRdb's table is partial and in-frame only. The sample has roughly 120,000 clones; 93% are singletons. The sample originates from a study of graft-versus-host responses after intestinal transplantation. Study-level background: Uniformly, recipients were administered anti-thymocyte globulin induction with subsequent tacrolimus and steroids for approximately 3 years.

The sequence was obtained from a human donor who was the organ donor for an intestinal transplant. This specimen was unstimulated CD8+ T cells sorted from spleen or lymph node cells, taken before transplant. The chain links TRBV28 to TRBJ1-2; the D gene is possibly TRBD1 (5 bases). The CDR3 DNA reads TGTGCCAGCAGTTTATGGGGGGAGTACAGCGGGCACTACACCTTC. Its translation: CASSLWGEYSGHYTF.